The 18 T cell receptor beta chains below come from one sample, sequenced in a study of prognosis after radiotherapy for stage I lung cancer (dated by TCRdb to 2020 to 2023). The instrument given in TCRdb is Illumina HiSeq 3000. Two rounds of multiplex PCR were performed to amplify the TCR beta CDR3 region from genomic DNA. In the first PCR round, primers specific to each TRBV and TRBJ gene were used, and the primer sequences were filed in Chinese patent CN105087789A. The public reads were reanalyzed by TCRdb: fastp trimming at Q25, MiXCR alignment, in-frame beta chains only. Rows with one shared CDR3 protein collapse into an entry with the most common genes and DNA. The sample has some 15,000 distinct CDR3 sequences on record, 43% of them singletons. Under 50% of the sample goes to the ten largest clones. Sequencing was performed on PBMCs, taken before or after stereotactic body radiation therapy (not recorded which). These receptors all come from a donor over 45 with non-small cell lung cancer.

Note on this clonotype: The junction departs from the called germline gene at one end, perhaps through a read error. The chain couples TRBV10-3 to TRBJ1-5; 8 bases match TRBD1. CDR1 and CDR2 (germline): ENHRY, SYGVKD. This CDR3 contains 15 residues. The CDR3 region is CAISKDRVSNQPQHF. CDR3 in DNA: TGTGCCATCAGTAAGGACAGGGTTAGCAATCAGCCACAGCATTTT.

The table lists this clonotype with many counts. This may be a read error: a much more frequent sequence differs by one nucleotide. The rearrangement uses TRBV7-3 and TRBJ2-7, with 8 bases identical to TRBD2. Germline lookup yields CDR1 SGHTA and CDR2 FQGTGA. The CDR3 extends over 15 amino acids. The CDR3 loop reads CASGLGGGFIYEQYF. The CDR3, as DNA: TGTGCCAGCGGCTTAGGCGGGGGGTTTATCTACGAGCAGTACTTC.

This chain connects TRBV4-1 to TRBJ2-7, with a weak D call TRBD2 (5 bases). The germline V gene has CDR1 MGHRA and CDR2 YSYEKL. CDR3 size: 16 residues. The germline V and J ends were trimmed by 0 bases and 1 base, with 13 bases remaining between them. The CDR3 DNA reads TGCGCCAGCAGCCAAGAATGGACTCCCCGGTCCTACGAGCAGTACTTC. It encodes CASSQEWTPRSYEQYF.

CDR3 DNA sequence: TGTGCCAGTGGCTGGAGCGGGAACACAGATACGCAGTATTTT. This gives the protein CASGWSGNTDTQYF. The rearrangement links TRBV19 to TRBJ2-3, with 7 nucleotides matching TRBD2. The CDR3 has 14 residues. Germline V CDR1 and CDR2: LNHDA, SQIVND (reference sequence). V lost 8 bases and J lost 2; bases outside the gene matches: 7. Supplemented by reference TRBV19 and TRBJ2-3, the full variable domain reads DGGITQSPKYLFRKEGQNVTLSCEQNLNHDAMYWYRQDPGQGLRLIYYSQIVNDFQKGDIAEGYSVSREKKESFPLTVTSAQKNPTAFYLCASGWSGNTDTQYFGPGTRLTVL.

Ten or more counts support this clonotype. The gene calls are TRBV7-6 and TRBJ2-7, with 7 nucleotides matching TRBD1. Trimming cost V 5 bases and J 2 bases; bases outside gene matches: 9. There are 15 residues in the CDR3. CDR1 is SGHVS, CDR2 FNYEAQ, per germline. CDR3 DNA sequence: TGTGCCAGCAGCCGTACTTTCGACAGGGCCTACGAGCAGTACTTC. It yields the protein CASSRTFDRAYEQYF.

The rearrangement uses TRBV6-5 and TRBJ1-2; no definite D call. CDR1 is MNHEY and CDR2 is SVGAGI in the germline V gene. The CDR3 extends over 15 amino acids. The germline V and J ends were trimmed by 0 bases and 3 bases, with 11 bases remaining between them. The CDR3 coding sequence is TGTGCCAGCAGTTACTCGGGCCAGAGTTACTATGGCTACACCTTC. It codes for CASSYSGQSYYGYTF.

This clonotype showed up many times. This chain uses TRBV6-1 with TRBJ2-1; TRBD1 is a possible D gene (6 bases). The germline V and J ends were trimmed by 6 bases and 3 bases, with 12 bases remaining between them. The CDR3 consists of 14 residues. Germline loops: CDR1 MNHNS, CDR2 SASEGT. CDR3 nucleotide sequence: TGTGCCAGCAGCCCCGGGACAATCTACAATGAGCAGTTCTTC. Its protein product is CASSPGTIYNEQFF.

This clonotype was picked up many times. This sequence joins TRBV4-3 and TRBJ1-6; 7 bases align to TRBD1. Germline values: CDR1 LGHNA, CDR2 YSLEER. After removal of 0 bases from V and 7 bases from J, the junction contained 3 bases not matched to a gene. This CDR3 contains 15 residues. The CDR3 nucleotides read TGCGCCAGCAGCCAAGATAGACAGGGAAATTCACCCCTCCACTTT. Translating gives CASSQDRQGNSPLHF.

This clonotype was counted between two and nine times. For the CDR3, the DNA is TGTGCCAGCAGCCCGAATCAGGGAAACACCATATATTTT. It yields the protein CASSPNQGNTIYF. V and J are TRBV7-3 and TRBJ1-3, with no clear D. With 5 bases removed from V and 4 bases from J, the gap between germline ends came to 9 bases. The CDR3 is 13 amino acids. Germline-derived CDR1 and CDR2 are SGHTA and FQGTGA.

This chain joins TRBV5-4 and TRBJ2-3; D remains ambiguous. Germline-derived CDR1 and CDR2 are SGHNT and YYREEE (reference sequence). The V and J ends lost 4 bases and 3 bases respectively, with 3 bases between them. The CDR3 is made up of 11 amino acids. CDR3 DNA: TGTGCCAGCAGCACGACAGATACGCAGTATTTT. Protein product: CASSTTDTQYF.

This clonotype was seen many times. V is TRBV2 and J is TRBJ1-6; 9 bases line up with TRBD1. The germline CDR1 and CDR2 sequences are SNHLY and FYNNEI. The CDR3 runs 15 residues. V shed 7 bases and J 8 bases; nucleotides not matched to a gene: 9. CDR3 bases: TGTGCCAGCATCCCGGGACAGGGCTTAGATTCACCCCTCCACTTT. Its translation: CASIPGQGLDSPLHF.

This clonotype was detected ten times or more. The chain joins TRBV7-9 to TRBJ2-1, with D unclear. Trimming removed 1 base at V and 13 bases at J, with 11 bases between. The germline CDR1 and CDR2 sequences are SEHNR and FQNEAQ (reference sequence). The CDR3 is 12 amino acids. CDR3 DNA sequence: TGTGCCAGCAGCTTAGAAGTAGTAGGACAGTTCTTC. Protein sequence: CASSLEVVGQFF.

This clonotype appeared many times. The genes are TRBV28 and TRBJ1-5; D is perhaps TRBD1 (5 bases). V dropped 6 bases and J dropped 2 bases, with 23 bases sitting between them. Per the germline V gene, CDR1 is MDHEN and CDR2 is SYDVKM. The CDR3 has 18 residues. CDR3 bases: TGTGCCAGCAGCCCCATCCTGGGGGGGGTGGTGGGCAATCAGCCCCAGCATTTT. Translated: CASSPILGGVVGNQPQHF.

This clonotype has ten or more counts. CDR3 bases: TGTGCCAGTAGCGGGACTAGCCAAGAGACCCAGTACTTC. Translation: CASSGTSQETQYF. This chain connects TRBV19 to TRBJ2-5; 8 nucleotides agree with TRBD2. The CDR3 extends over 13 amino acids. V gave up 6 bases and J gave up 1 base; unmatched junction bases: 1. Germline V gene data show CDR1 as LNHDA and CDR2 as SQIVND (reference sequence).

The genes are TRBV28 and TRBJ2-7; D not certain. Trimming pared 6 bases from V and 4 bases from J, leaving 13 bases between. From germline, CDR1 is MDHEN and CDR2 SYDVKM. This CDR3 contains 13 residues. The CDR3 nucleotides read TGTGCCAGCAGAGCAGGCGTGCAATACGAGCAGTACTTC. Translating it yields CASRAGVQYEQYF.

In its sample, this clonotype ranks as medium-sized (0.01 to 0.1%). V usage is TRBV12-3 or TRBV12-4 and J usage is TRBJ2-7; TRBD1 aligns across 11 bases. The J segment lost 3 bases and the V segment lost 3 bases, leaving 4 bases of the junction unmatched. This CDR3 spans 15 amino acids. CDR3 sequence: CASSFGGTGGYEQYF. The CDR3 DNA reads TGTGCCAGCAGTTTTGGAGGGACAGGGGGCTACGAGCAGTACTTC.

This chain connects TRBV19 to TRBJ1-6, with TRBD1 matching 11 bases. CDR1 LNHDA and CDR2 SQIVND come from the germline V gene (reference sequence). Losses at the gene ends were 9 bases for V and 19 bases for J; bases not matched to a gene: 14. This CDR3 comprises 13 residues. CDR3 nucleotide sequence: TGTGCCAGCGCCGGACAGGGGGCTTCACCCCCACACTTT. Translation gives CASAGQGASPPHF.

Comment on this clonotype: This likely came from a read error, as a far larger clone is one base away. The genes are TRBV6-4 and TRBJ2-7; the D call may be TRBD1 or TRBD2 (5 bases each). V lost 6 bases and J 1 base, leaving 16 bases between the germline ends. The germline gives CDR1 MRHNA, CDR2 SNTAGT. This CDR3 has 15 amino acids. The CDR3 DNA follows: TGTGCCAGCAGCTATGGGGACCATCTTTCCTACGAGCAGTACTTC. Amino acids: CASSYGDHLSYEQYF.